This T cell receptor (beta chain) was obtained from a study of blood T cell repertoires in COVID-19. Study summary: Italy, Spain and the United States were the sources of the convalescent and acute COVID-19 samples.

There are 13 residues in the CDR3. The germline V gene encodes CDR1 KGHDR and CDR2 SFDVKD. V shed 7 bases and J 6 bases; nucleotides not matched to a gene: 5. Generated by immunoSEQ multiplex PCR, the TCRdb table keeps only in-frame clones and is missing some. Altogether about 7,000 clones are present, 70% to 90% being singletons, with the ten largest covering around 23%. This chain links TRBV24-1 with TRBJ2-1; 7 bases are shared with TRBD1. The sequence came from a human donor in a cohort sampled during active COVID-19. The sequencing input was peripheral blood. The CDR3 sequence: CATRYSGGNEQFF. CDR3 coding DNA: TGTGCCACCAGATATTCAGGGGGCAATGAGCAGTTCTTC.